A single sample gave rise to the 17 T cell receptor beta chains below, sequenced in a study of blood T cell repertoires in COVID-19. The table came from immunoSEQ multiplex PCR; TCRdb's copy has only in-frame clones and leaves some out. The sample has over 75,000 clones; roughly 90% are singletons. The sequenced sample was peripheral blood. Receptor source: a human donor with active COVID-19. The donor label of this sample is uncertain.

This clone turned up a few times. V usage is TRBV5-1 and J usage is TRBJ1-1, with a possible D match to TRBD1 (6 bases). Trimming took off 4 bases at V and 1 base at J, with 14 bases between the two ends. There are 15 residues in the CDR3. Germline values: CDR1 SGHRS, CDR2 YFSETQ. The CDR3 DNA follows: TGCGCCAGCAGCCACGTACAGGGCCAGAACACTGAAGCTTTCTTT. Translated, it gives CASSHVQGQNTEAFF.

CDR3 in DNA: TGTGCCAGCAGCCAGGACAGGGGAGTGAGCAGGAATCAGCCCCAGCATTTT. Translating gives CASSQDRGVSRNQPQHF. This rearrangement joins TRBV7-9 to TRBJ1-5; 9 positions match TRBD1. Germline V gene lookup returns CDR1 SEHNR and CDR2 FQNEAQ (reference sequence). Trimming took 5 bases from V and 4 from J; bases not matched to a gene: 12. This CDR3 contains 17 residues.

V and J are TRBV7-3 and TRBJ2-7; 10 bases align to TRBD2. This CDR3 comprises 15 residues. From germline, CDR1 is SGHTA and CDR2 FQGTGA. The J segment lost 2 bases and the V segment lost 5 bases, leaving 6 bases of the junction unmatched. CDR3 loop: CASSLSGGNAYEQYF. DNA for the CDR3: TGTGCCAGCAGCCTTAGCGGGGGGAACGCCTACGAGCAGTACTTC.

J is TRBJ1-1 and V is TRBV29-1; 7 bases match TRBD1. This CDR3 has 11 residues. The germline V gene encodes CDR1 SQVTM and CDR2 ANQGSEA. The V segment lost 2 bases and the J segment 11 bases; nucleotides outside the gene matches: 5. Here the CDR3 reads CSVESTGAAFF. The CDR3 coding sequence is TGCAGCGTTGAATCCACAGGGGCCGCTTTCTTT.

The chain employs TRBV9 and TRBJ2-5, with D possibly being TRBD2 (5 bases). Germline lookup yields CDR1 SGDLS and CDR2 YYNGEE. This CDR3 comprises 15 residues. Trimming took off 4 bases at V and 2 bases at J, with 15 bases between the two ends. CDR3 sequence: CASSPEDRRQETQYF. CDR3 DNA sequence: TGTGCCAGCAGCCCAGAAGACCGGAGGCAAGAGACCCAGTACTTC.

The chain couples TRBV14 to TRBJ2-5; 16 positions match TRBD2. Germline trimming cut 0 bases from V and 3 bases from J; bases unmatched to any gene: 7. The CDR3 runs 19 residues. From germline, CDR1 is SGHDN and CDR2 FVKESK. The CDR3 nucleotides are TGTGCCAGCAGCCAAGACTCGGGACTAGCGGGGGGGCCGGAAGAGACCCAGTACTTC. Protein sequence: CASSQDSGLAGGPEETQYF.

CDR3 protein: CASSLQTGTPEAFF. The CDR3 nucleotides read TGTGCCAGCAGCTTGCAGACAGGTACCCCTGAAGCTTTCTTT. V gene TRBV7-9 combines with J gene TRBJ1-1, with D tentatively TRBD1 (6 bases). Germline V gives CDR1 SEHNR, CDR2 FQNEAQ (reference sequence). Deletions cut 3 bases from V and 6 bases from J, with 14 bases between. The CDR3 extends over 14 amino acids.

This clone came up a few times. This chain connects TRBV11-2 to TRBJ1-6, with 8 bases aligning to TRBD1. The junction had 12 bases not matched to a gene; V was cut back by 4 bases and J by 10 bases. Germline CDR1 and CDR2: SGHAT and FQNNGV. The CDR3 is 16 amino acids. The CDR3 DNA sequence: TGTGCCAGCAGCTCAGGGGGCACCATTGGCGGGTCACCCCTCCACTTT. The encoded protein is CASSSGGTIGGSPLHF.

The chain joins TRBV5-1 to TRBJ2-1; 8 bases are shared with TRBD2. The CDR3 is 20 amino acids. Germline-derived CDR1 and CDR2 are SGHRS and YFSETQ. Losses at the gene ends were 1 base for V and 0 bases for J; bases not matched to a gene: 15. CDR3 residues: CASSLLSPAGVSFSYNEQFF. The CDR3 nucleotides read TGCGCCAGCAGCTTGTTGAGTCCAGCGGGGGTTTCCTTCTCCTACAATGAGCAGTTCTTC.

This rearrangement joins TRBV5-1 to TRBJ1-2; no definite D call. CDR3 size: 17 residues. Per the germline V gene, CDR1 is SGHRS and CDR2 is YFSETQ. Deletions cut 0 bases from V and 4 bases from J, with 19 bases between. The CDR3 DNA is TGCGCCAGCAGCTTGGCCTCGAGAGGCCCGGGGTTCTATGGCTACACCTTC. The encoded protein is CASSLASRGPGFYGYTF.

This chain joins TRBV7-9 and TRBJ2-7; no clear D gene. The length of the CDR3 is 11 residues. V dropped 5 bases and J dropped 3 bases, with 5 bases sitting between them. Germline assignment: CDR1 SEHNR and CDR2 FQNEAQ (reference sequence). CDR3 nucleotides: TGTGCCAGCAGCCCCCACTACGAGCAGTACTTC. Protein product: CASSPHYEQYF. The variable domain in full, completed from reference TRBV7-9 and TRBJ2-7, reads DTGVSQNPRHKITKRGQNVTFRCDPISEHNRLYWYRQTLGQGPEFLTYFQNEAQLEKSRLLSDRFSAERPKGSFSTLEIQRTEQGDSAMYLCASSPHYEQYFGPGTRLTVT.

The V call is TRBV11-2, the J call TRBJ1-3; D might be TRBD1 (5 bases). V was clipped by 6 bases and J by 1 base, with 13 bases between them. CDR3 size: 15 residues. Germline V CDR1 and CDR2: SGHAT, FQNNGV. Here the CDR3 DNA reads TGTGCCAGCAGTAGAACAGGACAATCTGGAAACACCATATATTTT. As protein: CASSRTGQSGNTIYF.

This clone came up a few times. This chain joins TRBV9 and TRBJ1-1, with D unclear. V was pared by 6 bases and J by 2 bases, with 23 bases between. The CDR3 spans 17 residues. Germline CDR1 is SGDLS and CDR2 is YYNGEE. CDR3 coding DNA: TGTGCCAGCATGGTAGTTGAGCGTCGTCCCAATAACACTGAAGCTTTCTTT. Translation: CASMVVERRPNNTEAFF.

CDR3 sequence (DNA): TGTGCCACCAGCAGACACCCGGACAGGGGGTTTGAGACCCAGTACTTC. It specifies CATSRHPDRGFETQYF. The V and J genes are TRBV15 and TRBJ2-5, with TRBD1 identical over 10 bases. The CDR3 runs to 16 residues. V lost 2 bases, J lost 5 bases, and 8 bases stayed unmatched. The germline gives CDR1 LNHNV, CDR2 YYDKDF (reference sequence).

The CDR3 bases are TGTGCCAGCAGCTTGGGGGCAGGGCGGTCGTACGAGCAGTACTTC. This sequence encodes CASSLGAGRSYEQYF. The chain employs TRBV5-4 and TRBJ2-7; possibly TRBD1 for D (5 bases). The V end lost 0 bases, the J end lost 4 bases, and 14 bases lay between the germline ends. Germline V gene sequence: CDR1 SGHNT, CDR2 YYREEE (reference sequence). The CDR3 is made up of 15 amino acids.

The gene calls are TRBV5-6 and TRBJ1-3; D remains ambiguous. V shed 1 base and J shed 0 bases, with 8 bases lying between them. Germline V gene lookup returns CDR1 SGHDT and CDR2 YYEEEE. The CDR3 is 15 residues long. The DNA of the CDR3 is TGTGCCAGCAGCTTGCCCCAGATCTCTGGAAACACCATATATTTT. Encoded protein: CASSLPQISGNTIYF.

The CDR3 protein is CASSLRGETQYF. CDR3 in DNA: TGTGCCAGCAGTTTACGGGGAGAGACCCAGTACTTC. This chain uses TRBV12-3 or TRBV12-4 with TRBJ2-5, with a weak D call TRBD2 (5 bases). The CDR3 is 12 residues long. V was shortened by 2 bases and J by 4 bases, with 5 bases between the two germline ends.